These 19 T cell receptor beta chains were sequenced from one sample in a study of tumor and adjacent non-tumor tissue in lung cancer. Three rounds of nested PCR, following a modified ARM-PCR protocol, produced the TCRbeta library. TCRdb called the multiplex PCR reads again in MiXCR, with one record for every CDR3 protein. The sample contains approximately 77,000 distinct CDR3 sequences, 65% to 85% of which appear only once. The template was RNA from unsorted bulk tissue. The normal lung tissue was taken more than 3 cm from the tumor edge. Sequencing was carried out using distant non-tumor lung tissue. Receptor source: a man between 60 and 75 years old with non-small cell lung cancer.

The chain couples TRBV7-9 to TRBJ1-5, with D uncertain. In germline, CDR1 is SEHNR, CDR2 FQNEAQ (reference sequence). The CDR3 totals 12 residues. V was pared by 6 bases and J by 10 bases, with 13 bases between. CDR3 coding DNA: TGTGCCAGCAGTGTTGACGACCGACCCCAGCATTTT. It translates to CASSVDDRPQHF.

Notes on this clonotype: A much larger clone differs by one base, so this may be a read error. V gene TRBV6-2 or TRBV6-3 combines with J gene TRBJ2-7; D call uncertain. The CDR3 has 12 residues. Germline CDR1 reads MNHEY; CDR2 reads SVGEGT. The CDR3 DNA follows: TGTGCCAACAGTTCCTACTGGGTTGAGCAGTACTTC. Translated, it gives CANSSYWVEQYF.

On this clonotype: The junction departs from germline at one end; a sequencing error may be responsible. The V call is TRBV6-1, the J call TRBJ1-4, with D perhaps matching TRBD1 (5 bases). Germline V CDR1 and CDR2: MNHNS, SASEGT. The CDR3 loop spans 20 amino acids. The CDR3 nucleotides are TGTGTCAGCAGTGAACTTACTTCTTTCGGGGACTCGGCAACTAATGAAAAACTGTTTTTT. Encoded protein: CVSSELTSFGDSATNEKLFF.

This clonotype appeared a few times. A junction end diverges from the germline sequence, so it may reflect a read error. The V gene is TRBV20-1, the J gene TRBJ2-7; 8 bases fit TRBD1. The CDR3 runs to 15 residues. Germline CDR1 reads DFQATT; CDR2 reads SNEGSKA (reference sequence). CDR3 bases: TGCAATGCTAGAGATCTTGCCCAGGGGGCTGGTGAGCAGTACTTC. Translating gives CNARDLAQGAGEQYF.

As to this clonotype: Germline is not matched at one junction end, which may reflect a read error. This sequence joins TRBV11-2 and TRBJ2-1; D gene ambiguous. CDR3 length: 15 residues. CDR1 is SGHAT and CDR2 is FQNNGV in the germline V gene. Here the CDR3 DNA reads TGTGCCAGCAGTTTAGGTAGGAACTCCTACAATGAGCAGTTCTTC. This translates into CASSLGRNSYNEQFF.

The chain carries TRBV11-2 and TRBJ1-1; D perhaps matches TRBD1 (5 bases). Looked up from germline, CDR1 is SGHAT and CDR2 is FQNNGV. The CDR3 runs 14 residues. The CDR3 here is CGSSLDWRGTEAFF. The CDR3 DNA is TGTGGCAGTAGCTTAGACTGGAGGGGCACTGAAGCTTTCTTT.

A word on this clonotype: At one boundary the junction diverges from the germline segment, which might be a read error. The V gene is TRBV11-3, the J gene TRBJ2-7; D not resolved. The length of the CDR3 is 15 residues. Germline CDR1 and CDR2: SGHNT and YENEEA. This CDR3 reads CSSNYLTGLTYEQYF. In DNA form, the CDR3 reads TGTTCCAGCAACTATCTGACTGGATTAACCTACGAGCAGTACTTC.

On this clonotype itself: The CDR3 end shows no conserved phenylalanine or tryptophan, and so a read error is likely. The rearrangement uses TRBV29-1 and TRBJ2-7, with TRBD1 identical over 9 bases. With V trimmed by 5 bases and J by 2 bases, 4 bases remained unmatched. This CDR3 has 13 amino acids. CDR1 SQVTM and CDR2 ANQGSEA come from the germline V gene. The CDR3 region is CSVLDRGAYEQYY. CDR3 in DNA: TGCAGCGTTCTGGACAGGGGAGCCTACGAGCAGTACTAC.

The rearrangement links TRBV6-2 or TRBV6-3 to TRBJ1-1; the D is unclear. There are 13 residues in the CDR3. The germline V gene has CDR1 MNHEY and CDR2 SVGEGT. CDR3 DNA: TGTGGCAGTTACCCCTACGGGAACACTGAAGCTTTCTTT. Translating it yields CGSYPYGNTEAFF.

Turning to this clonotype: A much larger clone is a single base away; this may be a read error. The CDR3 sequence is CASRKNCEQYF. As DNA, the CDR3 is TGTGCCAGCAGGAAAAACTGCGAGCAGTACTTC. The chain links TRBV12-3 or TRBV12-4 to TRBJ2-7; the D is unclear. The CDR3 is 11 residues long. The ends were cut back, 6 bases at V and 6 bases at J, with 9 bases in the middle.

On this clonotype itself: Because it lacks the conserved phenylalanine or tryptophan at the end, this CDR3 is likely a read error. The chain recombines TRBV6-5 with TRBJ1-2; D is unresolved. The germline gives CDR1 MNHEY, CDR2 SVGAGI. The CDR3 spans 13 residues. This chain's CDR3 is CASSYYGLYGYTL. The DNA for the CDR3 is TGTGCTAGCAGTTACTATGGCTTATATGGCTACACCCTC.

This clonotype was found many times. This chain joins TRBV10-1 and TRBJ2-1, with TRBD2 matching 8 bases. The CDR3 runs 14 residues. CDR1 and CDR2 from the germline V gene are WNHNN and SYGVQD (reference sequence). Trimming took 6 bases from V and 8 from J; bases not matched to a gene: 9. CDR3 in DNA: TGCGCCAGCAGCGCCGGGACTAGTCGGGATGAGCAGTTCTTC. Protein sequence: CASSAGTSRDEQFF.

With respect to this clonotype: A junction boundary mismatches the germline segment, possibly from a read error. This chain links TRBV11-2 with TRBJ2-5, with 7 bases matching TRBD1. There are 13 residues in the CDR3. From germline, CDR1 is SGHAT and CDR2 FQNNGV. The CDR3 nucleotides are TGTCCCGGCAACTCTACAGGGGAAGAGACCAAGTACTTC. Translation: CPGNSTGEETKYF. The variable domain in full, with the rest retrieved from reference TRBV11-2 and TRBJ2-5, is EAGVAQSPRYKIIEKRQSVAFWCNPISGHATLYWYQQILGQGPKLLIQFQNNGVVDDSQLPKDRFSAERLKGVDSTLKIQPAKLEDSAVYLCPGNSTGEETKYFGPGTRLLVL.

The J gene is TRBJ1-6, the V gene TRBV11-2; D perhaps matches TRBD1 (6 bases). From germline, CDR1 is SGHAT and CDR2 FQNNGV. The CDR3 sequence is 13 residues long. V was trimmed by 4 bases and J by 7 bases, leaving 8 bases between them. This chain's CDR3 is CASSSTGNSPLHF. The CDR3 nucleotides read TGTGCCAGCAGCTCTACAGGGAATTCACCCCTCCACTTT.

About this clonotype: Without the conserved terminal phenylalanine or tryptophan, this CDR3 likely stems from a read error. The chain joins TRBV6-5 to TRBJ2-6; TRBD2 matches at 10 bases. The V gene's germline CDR1 is MNHEY and CDR2 SVGAGI. The CDR3 is made up of 17 amino acids. CDR3 nucleotides: TGTGCCAGCAGCCTAGCGGGAGCCAACTCTGGGGCCAACGACCTGACTTTA. Translating it yields CASSLAGANSGANDLTL.

Worth noting for this clonotype: The junction shows a germline mismatch at one end, possibly a read error. V usage is TRBV11-3 and J usage is TRBJ2-7; D is perhaps TRBD2 (5 bases). The CDR3 contains 15 residues. Germline CDR1 reads SGHNT; CDR2 reads YENEEA. This chain's CDR3 is CASNYRTGLTNEQYF. The CDR3 DNA reads TGTGCCAGCAACTATCGGACTGGATTAACCAACGAACAGTACTTC.

Notes on this clonotype: An end of the junction differs from the germline gene, which may be a read error. The rearrangement joins TRBV20-1 to TRBJ1-2; D gene uncertain. Germline CDR1 reads DFQATT; CDR2 reads SNEGSKA (reference sequence). The CDR3 is 15 amino acids. The DNA for the CDR3 is TGCAATGCTAGAGTTCGTGCGACGGTGAACTATGGCTACACCTTC. Translated, it gives CNARVRATVNYGYTF.

This chain joins TRBV20-1 and TRBJ1-5, with D unresolved. This CDR3 has 13 amino acids. The germline gives CDR1 DFQATT, CDR2 SNEGSKA (reference sequence). Trimming pared 3 bases from V and 9 bases from J, leaving 15 bases between. CDR3 in amino acids: CSARDGPNLPQHF. The CDR3, as DNA: TGCAGTGCTAGGGACGGGCCAAATTTGCCCCAGCATTTT.

This clonotype was observed many times. The rearrangement joins TRBV5-1 to TRBJ1-1; the D gene is possibly TRBD1 (5 bases). Per germline, CDR1 SGHRS and CDR2 YFSETQ. The CDR3 is 14 residues long. V was shortened by 0 bases and J by 4 bases, with 10 bases between the two germline ends. The CDR3 here is CASSLVRGGTEAFF. In DNA, the CDR3 is TGCGCCAGCAGCTTGGTTAGGGGCGGCACTGAAGCTTTCTTT.